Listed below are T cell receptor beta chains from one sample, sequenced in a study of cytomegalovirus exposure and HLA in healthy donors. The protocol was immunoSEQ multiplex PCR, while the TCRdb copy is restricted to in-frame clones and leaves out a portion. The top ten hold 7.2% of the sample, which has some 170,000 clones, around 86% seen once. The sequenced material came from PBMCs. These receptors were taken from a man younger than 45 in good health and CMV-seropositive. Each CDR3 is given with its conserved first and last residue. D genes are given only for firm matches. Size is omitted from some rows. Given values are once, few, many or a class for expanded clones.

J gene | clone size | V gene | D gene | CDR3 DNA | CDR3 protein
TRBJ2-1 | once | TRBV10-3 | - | TGTGCCATCAGTGATCCGACGGCAGAGGAGCAGTTCTTC | CAISDPTAEEQFF
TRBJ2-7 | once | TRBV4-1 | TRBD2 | TGCGCCAGCAGCCACCAGGGAGGGGCTAGCTCCCACGAGCAGTACTTC | CASSHQGGASSHEQYF
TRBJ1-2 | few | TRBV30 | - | TGTGCCTGGAGGCTTGTCCCTGGAGCCTACACCTTC | CAWRLVPGAYTF
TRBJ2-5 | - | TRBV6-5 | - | TGTGCCAGCAGTTGGTATTCGACCCAGTACTTC | CASSWYSTQYF
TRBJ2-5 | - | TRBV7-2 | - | TGTGCCAGCAGCCCCCAACCGGGACCCCTGGAGACCCAGTACTTC | CASSPQPGPLETQYF
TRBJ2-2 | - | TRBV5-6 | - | TGTGCCAGCAGCTTCTTTCGTGTCGCGAACACCGGGGAGCTGTTTTTT | CASSFFRVANTGELFF
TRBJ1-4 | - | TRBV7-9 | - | TGTGCCAGCAGGCCGGGTTCTCCTAGGAATGAAAAACTGTTTTTT | CASRPGSPRNEKLFF
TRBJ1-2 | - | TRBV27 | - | TGTGCCAGCAGCAGGACAGCAGGAAACTATGGCTACACCTTC | CASSRTAGNYGYTF
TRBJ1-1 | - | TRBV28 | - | TGTGCCAGCAGAATATTACGGGGCACTGAAGCTTTCTTT | CASRILRGTEAFF
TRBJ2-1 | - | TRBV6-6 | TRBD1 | TGTGCCAGCAGTAACACGGTACCGGGACAGGGCTATGAGCAGTTCTTC | CASSNTVPGQGYEQFF
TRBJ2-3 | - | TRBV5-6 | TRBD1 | TGTGCCAGCAGCCCCGGGACAGTAACAGATACGCAGTATTTT | CASSPGTVTDTQYF
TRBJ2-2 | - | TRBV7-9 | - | TGTGCCAGCAGCCCTCCGGGACTCGGCGGGGAGCTGTTTTTT | CASSPPGLGGELFF
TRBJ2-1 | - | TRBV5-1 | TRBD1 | TGCGCCAGCAGCTTGCCCCGGGGACAGGGGGGTTACAATGAGCAGTTCTTC | CASSLPRGQGGYNEQFF
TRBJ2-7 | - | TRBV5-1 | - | TGCGCCAGCAGCTTGGGCTTCGGTGACGAGCAGTACTTC | CASSLGFGDEQYF
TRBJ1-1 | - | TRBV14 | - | TGTGCCAGCAGCCAAGCATACATGAACACTGAAGCTTTCTTT | CASSQAYMNTEAFF
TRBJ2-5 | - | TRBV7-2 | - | TGTGCCAGCAGCCACCGAACGGTGGAGACCCAGTACTTC | CASSHRTVETQYF
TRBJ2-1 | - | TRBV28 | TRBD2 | TGTGCCAGCAAAGGGGCGGGAGCCTCCTACAATGAGCAGTTCTTC | CASKGAGASYNEQFF